This record concerns one T cell receptor beta chain sequence. The sample comes from a study of blood T cell repertoires in COVID-19. The wider study: Sites across the United States, Italy and Spain contributed samples from acute and convalescent COVID-19. Sample material is recorded as cDNA or gDNA derived from T cells, B-cell-depleted T cells, or PBMCs.

Methods used by the authors: Amplification of reference gene primers was used by the study to estimate nucleated cell counts. Profiled with immunoSEQ multiplex PCR; TCRdb holds only in-frame clones, not every one. Clone size and V and J calls were adopted from that table, with D and trimming inferred from the DNA. The sample includes over 55,000 clones, 65% to 90% seen only once; the top ten take about 10%. Recruited during active infection, patients (from Seattle) were subsequently followed longitudinally. Germline CDR1 KGHDR, CDR2 SFDVKD. CDR3 size: 15 residues. V shed 3 bases and J shed 4 bases, with 15 bases lying between them.

The chain uses TRBV24-1 and TRBJ2-7; D remains ambiguous. Specimen: peripheral blood. This receptor was taken from a man aged 45 to 65 with COVID-19, enrolled during active disease. CDR3 amino acids: CATSDPKETSYEQYF. CDR3 coding DNA: TGTGCCACCAGTGATCCCAAAGAAACGAGTTACGAGCAGTACTTC.